A single sample is the source of the 17 T cell receptor beta chains below, sequenced in a study of T-cell reconstitution after alpha-beta-depleted transplantation in children. Unique molecular identifiers were incorporated during preparation of the TCRbeta library. TCRdb processed the PCR reads anew with MiXCR; each CDR3 protein has one entry. The sample carries over 550,000 distinct CDR3 sequences, more than 9% recorded once. Sequenced here: PBMCs from the stem cell graft donor, sampled from the stem cell graft. The receptor set was obtained from a human donor who donated a stem cell graft to a child with acute myeloid leukemia.

The table lists this clonotype with many counts. The chain has TRBV7-2 and TRBJ2-7, with TRBD2 matching over 7 bases. V lost 1 base and J lost 2; bases outside the gene matches: 2. Germline values: CDR1 SGHTA, CDR2 FQGNSA. This CDR3 contains 14 residues. The CDR3 nucleotides are TGTGCCAGCAGCTTAGGGACTAGAACCTACGAGCAGTACTTC. This codes for CASSLGTRTYEQYF.

The chain has TRBV12-3 or TRBV12-4 and TRBJ2-5; D could derive from TRBD1 or TRBD2 (5 bases each). V lost 4 bases to trimming and J lost 9 bases, with 21 bases between them. This CDR3 is built from 15 residues. The CDR3 loop reads CASSSRGRDALAQYF. The DNA of the CDR3 is TGTGCCAGCAGTTCCCGGGGCCGCGATGCCCTGGCCCAGTACTTC.

This clonotype was observed a handful of times. At one end, the junction sequence differs from germline, possibly due to a read error. The chain is built from TRBV7-7 and TRBJ2-5; D is possibly TRBD2 (5 bases). The CDR3 has 12 residues. Germline assignment: CDR1 SSHAT and CDR2 FNYEAQ (reference sequence). CDR3 bases: TGTGCTAGCAGCTTTACGGGGGAGACCCAGTACTTC. Its protein is CASSFTGETQYF.

This clonotype was seen at least ten times. J is TRBJ2-1 and V is TRBV7-2; 8 bases agree with TRBD2. Germline-derived CDR1 and CDR2 are SGHTA and FQGNSA. The CDR3 has 15 residues. Losses at the gene ends were 5 bases for V and 2 bases for J; bases not matched to a gene: 5. The CDR3 nucleotides are TGTGCCAGCAGCACCCCGGGACTAGCCTACAATGAGCAGTTCTTC. Amino acid sequence: CASSTPGLAYNEQFF. The variable domain in full, completed from reference TRBV7-2 and TRBJ2-1, reads GAGVSQSPSNKVTEKGKDVELRCDPISGHTALYWYRQSLGQGLEFLIYFQGNSAPDKSGLPSDRFSAERTGGSVSTLTIQRTQQEDSAVYLCASSTPGLAYNEQFFGPGTRLTVL.

The chain joins TRBV5-5 to TRBJ2-7; D might be TRBD2 (6 bases). The germline V gene has CDR1 SGHKS and CDR2 YYEKEE (reference sequence). The V end was cut by 7 bases, the J end by 1 base, with 15 bases between. CDR3 length equals 14 residues. The CDR3, as DNA: TGTGCCAGCGGAGCCACGGGGACTTCCTACGAGCAGTACTTC. Its translation: CASGATGTSYEQYF.

In its sample, this clonotype was seen many times. The gene calls are TRBV11-2 and TRBJ1-1; D remains unclear. Deletions cut 5 bases from V and 5 bases from J, with 24 bases between. CDR1 is SGHAT and CDR2 is FQNNGV in the germline V gene. The CDR3 totals 17 residues. The chain's CDR3 is CASSSSAGFASGTEAFF. The CDR3 nucleotides are TGTGCCAGCAGCAGCTCTGCCGGGTTTGCGTCCGGAACTGAAGCTTTCTTT.

This clonotype was recorded many times. The rearrangement joins TRBV20-1 to TRBJ1-5; 8 bases are a match to TRBD1. The CDR3 is made up of 15 amino acids. Trimming removed 0 bases from V and 6 bases from J; junction bases left unmatched: 7. The V gene's germline CDR1 is DFQATT and CDR2 SNEGSKA (reference sequence). The CDR3: CSARDPDRGSQPQHF. The CDR3 region has the DNA TGCAGTGCTAGAGACCCTGACAGGGGCAGTCAGCCCCAGCATTTT.

This clonotype was seen repeatedly, ten times or more. The chain combines TRBV29-1 with TRBJ2-2; 8 nucleotides align to TRBD1. Losses at the gene ends were 4 bases for V and 2 bases for J; bases not matched to a gene: 6. The CDR3 has 15 amino acids. Germline lookup yields CDR1 SQVTM and CDR2 ANQGSEA. For the CDR3, the DNA is TGCAGCGTTGTAAATGGGACAGGAAACACCGGGGAGCTGTTTTTT. This sequence encodes CSVVNGTGNTGELFF.

This clonotype appeared many times. The rearrangement joins TRBV4-3 to TRBJ2-1, with D possibly TRBD2 on 6 matching bases. CDR1 is LGHNA and CDR2 is YSLEER in the germline V gene. V was clipped by 3 bases and J by 5 bases, with 14 bases between them. This CDR3 has 15 amino acids. DNA for the CDR3: TGCGCCAGCAGCCAGGGTCCTAGCGTTGACAATGAGCAGTTCTTC. Translated, it gives CASSQGPSVDNEQFF.

The chain has TRBV4-1 and TRBJ2-1, with TRBD2 matching 10 bases. Trimming took 1 base from V and 1 from J; bases not matched to a gene: 4. The CDR3 sequence is 17 residues long. Looked up from germline, CDR1 is MGHRA and CDR2 is YSYEKL. The CDR3 nucleotides read TGCGCCAGCAGCCAAGTGAGTAGCGGGGGGTCCTACAATGAGCAGTTCTTC. This gives the protein CASSQVSSGGSYNEQFF.

The table lists this clonotype with many counts. The CDR3: CSARVLSGNTIYF. CDR3 in DNA: TGCAGTGCTAGGGTCCTCTCTGGAAACACCATATATTTT. The chain links TRBV20-1 to TRBJ1-3; no definite D call. V lost 3 bases and J lost 0, with 6 bases in between. This CDR3 is 13 amino acids long. Germline V gives CDR1 DFQATT, CDR2 SNEGSKA (reference sequence).

This clonotype was counted a few times. V gene TRBV20-1 combines with J gene TRBJ2-7; the D gene is possibly TRBD2 (5 bases). This CDR3 has 12 residues. In germline, CDR1 is DFQATT, CDR2 SNEGSKA (reference sequence). CDR3 sequence reads: CRGSADTYEQYF. The CDR3 bases are TGCAGGGGATCAGCGGATACTTACGAGCAGTACTTC.

Only a few counts were recorded for this clonotype. This chain uses TRBV5-1 with TRBJ2-3, with D tentatively TRBD1 (5 bases). Trimming shortened V by 1 base and J by 4 bases, and 7 bases separated the two germline ends. Germline V gene lookup returns CDR1 SGHRS and CDR2 YFSETQ. The CDR3 has 13 amino acids. The DNA for the CDR3 is TGCGCCAGCAGCTTGCAGGGCCCAGATACGCAGTATTTT. Translated, it gives CASSLQGPDTQYF.

CDR3 DNA sequence: TGCAGTGCAGAAAACCTGAACACTGAAGCTTTCTTT. Encoded protein: CSAENLNTEAFF. The rearrangement joins TRBV20-1 to TRBJ1-1; no clear D gene. This CDR3 is 12 amino acids long. CDR1 is DFQATT, CDR2 SNEGSKA, per germline (reference sequence). V gave up 6 bases and J gave up 0 bases, with 8 bases separating them.

CDR3 sequence reads: CASSTGIPDEQFF. The CDR3 DNA is TGTGCCAGCAGCACTGGGATCCCCGATGAGCAGTTCTTC. This rearrangement joins TRBV7-2 to TRBJ2-1; D is undetermined. Per the germline V gene, CDR1 is SGHTA and CDR2 is FQGNSA. V shed 5 bases and J shed 8 bases, with 13 bases lying between them. The length of the CDR3 is 13 residues.

J is TRBJ2-3 and V is TRBV4-3; D possibly uses TRBD1 or TRBD2 (5 bases each). Deletions cut 1 base from V and 0 bases from J, with 8 bases between. Germline values: CDR1 LGHNA, CDR2 YSLEER. This CDR3 is 15 amino acids long. The CDR3 protein is CASSQAGRSTDTQYF. CDR3 nucleotides: TGCGCCAGCAGCCAAGCAGGGAGAAGCACAGATACGCAGTATTTT.

Ten or more counts support this clonotype. V is TRBV9 and J is TRBJ2-6, with D unclear. V lost 3 bases to trimming and J lost 0 bases, with 7 bases between them. The CDR3 is made up of 15 amino acids. The V gene's germline CDR1 is SGDLS and CDR2 YYNGEE. The CDR3 sequence: CASSAHNSGANVLTF. The CDR3 DNA reads TGTGCCAGCAGCGCCCACAACTCTGGGGCCAACGTCCTGACTTTC.